The rows below give T cell receptor beta chains drawn from one sample of a study of shared clonotypes between healthy human individuals. Some clones are missing from TCRdb's copy, which holds only in-frame ones; the method was immunoSEQ multiplex PCR. The data hold under 1 million clones, with 90% to 98% observed a single time. Sample: naive CD8+ T cells sorted from blood. These receptors all come from a young man in good health. Both conserved end residues are part of each CDR3. The order of the fields is D gene, V gene, clone size, J gene, CDR3 protein, CDR3 DNA. D genes are given only for firm matches. Expanded clones are given a class, and other clones once, few, many or no size at all.

>.|TRBV5-8|.|TRBJ1-5
CASSLVAREDQPQHF
TGTGCCAGCAGCTTGGTAGCCAGGGAGGATCAGCCCCAGCATTTT
>TRBD2|TRBV4-2|.|TRBJ2-7
CASSSRLAGDFEQYF
TGTGCCAGCAGCTCCCGACTAGCGGGAGATTTCGAGCAGTACTTC
>.|TRBV4-1|.|TRBJ1-4
CASSQEFGNEKLFF
TGCGCCAGCAGCCAAGAATTCGGCAATGAAAAACTGTTTTTT
>.|TRBV7-9|.|TRBJ2-7
CASSSPGRTSSYEQYF
TGTGCCAGCAGCTCCCCGGGTCGTACAAGCTCCTACGAGCAGTACTTC
>.|TRBV7-9|.|TRBJ2-7
CASSLDASISYEQYF
TGTGCCAGCAGCTTAGATGCGTCTATCTCCTACGAGCAGTACTTC
>.|TRBV5-1|.|TRBJ2-7
CASSPVGSYEQYF
TGCGCCAGCAGCCCGGTAGGGTCCTACGAGCAGTACTTC
>TRBD2|TRBV6-1|.|TRBJ2-7
CASSAGLALYEQYF
TGTGCCAGCAGTGCGGGACTAGCTCTCTACGAGCAGTACTTC
>.|TRBV7-8|.|TRBJ2-5
CASSPTVGSETQYF
TGTGCCAGCAGCCCGACGGTCGGCAGCGAGACCCAGTACTTC
>.|TRBV21-1|.|TRBJ2-7
CASNPGTGGYEQYF
TGTGCCAGCAACCCGGGGACAGGGGGCTACGAGCAGTACTTC
>.|TRBV7-2|.|TRBJ2-1
CASSSSGTVYNEQFF
TGTGCCAGCAGCTCGTCCGGGACGGTTTACAATGAGCAGTTCTTC
>.|TRBV19|.|TRBJ2-1
CASSTRNEQFF
TGTGCCAGTAGTACTCGGAATGAGCAGTTCTTC
>TRBD2|TRBV19|.|TRBJ2-7
CATKTGGEQYF
TGTGCCACCAAAACGGGGGGCGAGCAGTACTTC
>.|TRBV10-1|.|TRBJ2-1
CASSDSGTPNEQFF
TGCGCCAGCAGTGATTCGGGGACTCCCAATGAGCAGTTCTTC
>.|TRBV5-1|.|TRBJ2-7
CASRDVYEQYF
TGCGCCAGCAGGGATGTCTACGAGCAGTACTTC
>.|TRBV2|.|TRBJ2-2
CASRHYSSVNTGELFF
TGTGCCAGCAGACACTACAGTTCTGTGAACACCGGGGAGCTGTTTTTT
>TRBD1|TRBV11-2|.|TRBJ1-3
CASSYARQGENTIYF
TGTGCCAGCAGCTACGCTAGACAGGGAGAAAACACCATATATTTT
>.|TRBV10-2|few|TRBJ2-7
CASSEANREQYF
TGCGCCAGCAGTGAGGCGAACAGGGAGCAGTACTTC
>.|TRBV1|once|TRBJ2-1
CTSSQEGSTEQFF
TGCACCAGCAGCCAAGAAGGTTCGACTGAGCAGTTCTTC
>.|TRBV29-1|.|TRBJ2-1
CSVDLLPGDNEQFF
TGCAGCGTGGACCTTCTCCCCGGGGACAATGAGCAGTTCTTC
>TRBD1|TRBV9|.|TRBJ1-2
CASSVVSGQGDYGYTF
TGTGCCAGCAGCGTAGTTTCGGGACAGGGGGATTATGGCTACACCTTC
>.|TRBV7-9|.|TRBJ1-1
CASSHTGGRNTEAFF
TGTGCCAGCAGCCATACCGGGGGACGGAACACTGAAGCTTTCTTT
>.|TRBV10-2|.|TRBJ2-3
CASSESITYLTSTDTQYF
TGCGCCAGCAGTGAGTCGATCACCTACCTAACAAGCACAGATACGCAGTATTTT
>TRBD2|TRBV4-3|.|TRBJ2-1
CASSQGLARVYEQFF
TGCGCCAGCAGCCAGGGACTAGCGAGAGTTTATGAGCAGTTCTTC
>TRBD2|TRBV27|.|TRBJ2-7
CASSTRLAGRYEQYF
TGTGCCAGCAGCACCCGCTTAGCGGGACGCTACGAGCAGTACTTC
>TRBD1|TRBV30|.|TRBJ2-3
CAWSTGAASTDTQYF
TGTGCCTGGAGTACAGGGGCGGCCTCCACAGATACGCAGTATTTT
>.|TRBV19|.|TRBJ2-2
CASMNGELFF
TGTGCCAGTATGAACGGGGAGCTGTTTTTT
>TRBD1|TRBV27|.|TRBJ1-2
CASANRGSNYGYTF
TGTGCCAGCGCTAACAGGGGCAGTAACTATGGCTACACCTTC
>TRBD2|TRBV10-2|.|TRBJ2-1
CASSDSLAGAYNEQFF
TGCGCCAGCAGTGACTCTCTAGCGGGGGCCTACAATGAGCAGTTCTTC
>.|TRBV7-9|.|TRBJ2-7
CASSSATGTNYEQYF
TGTGCCAGCAGCTCCGCCACCGGGACAAACTACGAGCAGTACTTC
>TRBD1|TRBV11-2|.|TRBJ2-1
CASSLPFEGQKYNEQFF
TGTGCCAGCAGCTTACCCTTTGAGGGACAGAAATACAATGAGCAGTTCTTC
>.|TRBV4-1|.|TRBJ2-7
CASSQVPGTLYEQYF
TGCGCCAGCAGCCAAGTCCCCGGGACTCTCTACGAGCAGTACTTC
>TRBD1|TRBV28|.|TRBJ1-2
CASSPDRGYGYTF
TGTGCCAGCAGTCCTGACAGGGGCTATGGCTACACCTTC
>.|TRBV29-1|.|TRBJ2-7
CSVGSPGPNPGQYF
TGCAGCGTGGGTTCTCCGGGCCCGAATCCGGGGCAGTACTTC
>.|TRBV9|.|TRBJ2-2
CASSGGGPTGELFF
TGTGCCAGCAGCGGTGGAGGGCCCACCGGGGAGCTGTTTTTT
>.|TRBV7-8|.|TRBJ2-7
CASSGKTFRAHYEQYF
TGTGCCAGCAGCGGGAAGACTTTCCGGGCTCACTACGAGCAGTACTTC
>TRBD2|TRBV5-8|.|TRBJ2-1
CASRGGLAYYNEQFF
TGTGCCAGCAGGGGGGGACTAGCTTACTACAATGAGCAGTTCTTC
>TRBD1|TRBV7-9|.|TRBJ1-1
CASSLSQGAGTEAFF
TGTGCCAGCAGCTTGTCTCAGGGGGCAGGCACTGAAGCTTTCTTT
>TRBD2|TRBV11-2|once|TRBJ2-3
CASSLDRLGLAEGTDTQYF
TGTGCCAGCAGCTTAGACCGACTGGGACTAGCGGAGGGTACAGATACGCAGTATTTT
>TRBD2|TRBV28|.|TRBJ2-7
CASRSTSGRKGYEQYF
TGTGCCAGCAGGTCCACTAGCGGGAGGAAGGGGTACGAGCAGTACTTC
>.|TRBV27|.|TRBJ2-1
CASSPPRAGYNEQFF
TGTGCCAGCAGTCCTCCGAGGGCGGGTTACAATGAGCAGTTCTTC
>TRBD1|TRBV5-1|.|TRBJ2-5
CASSPSTGMETQYF
TGCGCCAGCAGCCCCTCGACAGGGATGGAGACCCAGTACTTC
>.|TRBV9|.|TRBJ2-4
CASSGTVSNIQYF
TGTGCCAGCAGCGGGACAGTAAGCAACATTCAGTACTTC
>TRBD1|TRBV16|.|TRBJ2-7
CASSQGTGAYEQYF
TGTGCCAGCAGCCAAGGGACAGGGGCCTACGAGCAGTACTTC